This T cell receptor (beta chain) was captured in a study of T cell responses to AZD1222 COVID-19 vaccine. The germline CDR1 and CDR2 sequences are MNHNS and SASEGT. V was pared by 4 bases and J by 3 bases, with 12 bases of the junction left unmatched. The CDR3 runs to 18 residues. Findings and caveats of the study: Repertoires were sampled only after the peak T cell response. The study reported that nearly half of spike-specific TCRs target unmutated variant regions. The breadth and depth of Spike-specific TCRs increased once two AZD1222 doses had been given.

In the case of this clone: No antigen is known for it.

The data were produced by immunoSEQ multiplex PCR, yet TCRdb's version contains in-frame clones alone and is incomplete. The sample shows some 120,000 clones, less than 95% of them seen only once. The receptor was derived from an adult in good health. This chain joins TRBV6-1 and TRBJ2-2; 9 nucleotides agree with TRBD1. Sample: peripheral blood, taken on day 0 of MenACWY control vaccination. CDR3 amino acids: CASSGGQGHRPHTGELFF. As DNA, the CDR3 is TGTGCCAGCAGTGGGGGACAGGGACATAGGCCTCACACCGGGGAGCTGTTTTTT.